The table lists the clone carrying this T cell receptor (beta chain) with a count of one. These data originate in a study of blood T cell repertoires in COVID-19. Study details: Both acute and convalescent COVID-19 samples were obtained from the United States, Italy and Spain.

Methods used by the authors: Using reference gene primer amplification, nucleated cell counts were estimated. The protocol was immunoSEQ multiplex PCR, while the TCRdb copy is restricted to in-frame clones and leaves out a portion. For V, J and clone size, that table is used; D and trimming come from the DNA. The data show about 68,000 clones, around 80% seen once. The germline V gene encodes CDR1 SGHAT and CDR2 FQNNGV. The CDR3 consists of 17 residues. V was clipped by 1 base and J by 3 bases; unmatched bases: 7. The source material was peripheral blood. This receptor was identified in a human donor in a cohort sampled during active COVID-19. This chain connects TRBV11-2 to TRBJ2-2; TRBD1 aligns across 8 bases. As DNA, the CDR3 is TGTGCCAGCAGCTTAGCGTCGGGACAGGTCTACACCGGGGAGCTGTTTTTT. This encodes CASSLASGQVYTGELFF.